This entry features one T cell receptor (beta chain) sequence. Its target is unknown. The data were taken from a study of cytomegalovirus exposure and HLA in healthy donors. Researchers ran the PCR with 60 Vbeta and 13 Jbeta primers. Only in-frame clones appear in the TCRdb table, and some are missing; sequencing was by immunoSEQ multiplex PCR. The sample contains around 150,000 clones, approximately 75% of which appear only once. Germline V CDR1 and CDR2: GTSNPN, SVGIG (reference sequence). Trimming at V came to 3 bases and at J to 3 bases, leaving 4 bases not matched to a gene. CDR3 length: 13 residues. Study-wide results and caveats: Accurate HLA-A and HLA-B prediction from TCR beta sequences was reported for most subjects. In vitro work confirmed that a few CMV-associated chains recognize CMV antigens. Among immune exposure information, only CMV serostatus was available.

The TCR originated in a middle-aged man in good health and CMV-seropositive. Sequencing was carried out using PBMCs. The chain couples TRBV30 to TRBJ2-7; 8 bases agree with TRBD1. The CDR3 DNA sequence: TGTGCCTGGAGCGGACAGGGTGGCTACGAGCAGTACTTC. This codes for CAWSGQGGYEQYF.